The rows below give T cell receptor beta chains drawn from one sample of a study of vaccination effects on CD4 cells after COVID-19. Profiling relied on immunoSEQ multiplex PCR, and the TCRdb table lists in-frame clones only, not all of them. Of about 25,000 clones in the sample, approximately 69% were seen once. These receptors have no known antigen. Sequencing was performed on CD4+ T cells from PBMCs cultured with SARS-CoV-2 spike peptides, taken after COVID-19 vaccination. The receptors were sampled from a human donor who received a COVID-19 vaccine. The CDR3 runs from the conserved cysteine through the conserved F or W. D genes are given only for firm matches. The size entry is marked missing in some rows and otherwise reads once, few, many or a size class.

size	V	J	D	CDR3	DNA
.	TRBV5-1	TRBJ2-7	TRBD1	CASSGGQGVIYEQYF	TGCGCCAGCAGCGGGGGACAGGGGGTTATCTACGAGCAGTACTTC
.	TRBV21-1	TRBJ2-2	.	CASSKMRRAPGELFF	TGTGCCAGCAGCAAAATGAGACGGGCTCCCGGGGAGCTGTTTTTT
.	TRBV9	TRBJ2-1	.	CASSGLIGEQFF	TGTGCCAGCAGCGGCCTCATAGGGGAGCAGTTCTTC
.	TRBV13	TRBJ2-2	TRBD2	CASSLFLAGGTANTGELFF	TGTGCCAGCAGCTTATTCCTAGCGGGAGGAACCGCGAACACCGGGGAGCTGTTTTTT
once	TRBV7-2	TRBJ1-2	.	CASSRAPNYGYTF	TGTGCCAGCTCCAGGGCCCCTAACTATGGCTACACCTTC
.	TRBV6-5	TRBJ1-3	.	CASSPPGGTGNTIYF	TGTGCCAGCAGTCCCCCGGGGGGGACTGGAAACACCATATATTTT
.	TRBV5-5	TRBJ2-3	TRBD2	CASSLGGGTSSDTQYF	TGTGCCAGCAGCTTGGGTGGTGGGACTAGTTCTGATACGCAGTATTTT
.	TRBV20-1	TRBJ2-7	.	CSAADSYEQYF	TGCAGTGCTGCGGACAGCTACGAGCAGTACTTC
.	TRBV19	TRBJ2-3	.	CASSSRPLDSTDTQYF	TGTGCCAGTAGTTCACGGCCCCTGGACAGCACAGATACGCAGTATTTT
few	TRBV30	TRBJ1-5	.	CAWSGQTEQPQHF	TGTGCCTGGAGCGGACAGACAGAACAGCCCCAGCATTTT
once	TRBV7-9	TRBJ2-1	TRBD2	CASSTSGTYNEQFF	TGTGCCAGCAGCACCAGCGGGACCTACAATGAGCAGTTCTTC
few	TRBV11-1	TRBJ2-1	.	CASSQPLGVNNEQFF	TGTGCCAGCAGCCAGCCTCTAGGGGTTAACAATGAGCAGTTCTTC
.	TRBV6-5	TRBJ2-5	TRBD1	CASRPDRGSRETQYF	TGTGCCAGCAGACCGGACAGGGGGTCTCGAGAGACCCAGTACTTC
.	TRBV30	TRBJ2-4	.	CAWLGGVGSIQYF	TGTGCCTGGTTGGGGGGAGTAGGGTCAATTCAGTACTTC
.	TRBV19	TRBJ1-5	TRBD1	CASSIYTGGAGQPQHF	TGTGCCAGTAGTATATATACAGGGGGTGCGGGTCAGCCCCAGCATTTT
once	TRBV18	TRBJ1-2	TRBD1	CASSPSDRVNDGYTF	TGTGCCAGCTCACCAAGCGACAGGGTGAATGATGGCTACACCTTC
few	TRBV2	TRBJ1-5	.	CASSGPGQPQHF	TGTGCCAGCTCGGGGCCAGGCCAGCCCCAGCATTTT
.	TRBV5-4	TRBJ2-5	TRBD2	CASSPGLAGYWQETQYF	TGTGCCAGCAGCCCGGGACTAGCGGGATATTGGCAAGAGACCCAGTACTTC
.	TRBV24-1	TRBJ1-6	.	CATSDTSHMRPYNSPLHF	TGTGCCACCAGTGACACCTCCCACATGAGACCCTATAATTCACCCCTCCACTTT
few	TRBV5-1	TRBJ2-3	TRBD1	CASSGPGQTTDTQYF	TGCGCCAGCAGCGGACCGGGACAGACCACAGATACGCAGTATTTT
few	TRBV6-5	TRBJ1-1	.	CASSSDIRRIEAFF	TGTGCCAGCAGTTCCGACATCCGGCGGATTGAAGCTTTCTTT
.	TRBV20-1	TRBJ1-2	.	CSAGGNYGYTF	TGCAGTGCGGGAGGAAACTATGGCTACACCTTC
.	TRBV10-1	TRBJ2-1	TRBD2	CASSEYLAGGYNEQFF	TGCGCCAGCAGTGAATATTTAGCGGGAGGTTACAATGAGCAGTTCTTC